Sequencing of this T cell receptor beta chain was carried out in a study of control samples from healthy donors and cancer patients. Only in-frame clones appear in the TCRdb table, and some are missing; sequencing was by immunoSEQ multiplex PCR. The table lists fewer than 90,000 clones, around 90% of them singletons. The V and J ends lost 4 bases and 7 bases respectively, with 8 bases between them. Germline V CDR1 and CDR2: LGHNA, YNFKEQ. This CDR3 has 12 amino acids. This clone was detected a few times. Sequencing was performed on PBMCs. The sequence was obtained from a woman aged 55-75 years with head and neck cancer. This chain uses TRBV4-2 with TRBJ2-1; D is unresolved. The CDR3, as DNA: TGTGCCAGCAGCCCTTCGGCTAATGAGCAGTTCTTC. Its protein is CASSPSANEQFF.